These 12 T cell receptor beta chains originate from one sample sequenced in a study of memory CD4+ T cells and cytomegalovirus serostatus. The assay was immunoSEQ multiplex PCR, and TCRdb's table has in-frame clones only and misses some. The table shows tens of thousands of clones, with approximately 78% occurring only once. Single viable CD3+CD4+CD8-CD45RO+ cells were sorted as the memory CD4+ T cells. The specimen was memory CD4+ T cells from blood. The receptors stem from an adult in good health and CMV-seronegative.

The chain recombines TRBV19 with TRBJ1-1; 8 nucleotides line up with TRBD1. After removal of 9 bases from V and 3 bases from J, the junction contained 12 bases not matched to a gene. The CDR3 consists of 15 residues. Germline values: CDR1 LNHDA, CDR2 SQIVND (reference sequence). In DNA form, the CDR3 reads TGTGCCAGCCAATCAGGGGGCGCGGGGGACACTGAAGCTTTCTTT. As protein: CASQSGGAGDTEAFF.

J is TRBJ1-5 and V is TRBV7-8; 9 bases agree with TRBD1. V shed 3 bases, J shed 7 bases, and the junction held 10 bases outside the gene matches. CDR1 is SGHVS, CDR2 FQNEAQ, per germline. The CDR3 has 16 residues. The CDR3 sequence: CASSLGDRGKYQPQHF. CDR3 coding DNA: TGTGCCAGCAGCTTGGGTGACAGGGGGAAGTACCAGCCCCAGCATTTT.

This sequence joins TRBV4-1 and TRBJ2-7; D might be TRBD1 (6 bases). Per germline, CDR1 MGHRA and CDR2 YSYEKL. V was shortened by 2 bases and J by 0 bases, with 14 bases between the two germline ends. The CDR3 is 16 amino acids. CDR3 sequence (DNA): TGCGCCAGCAGCCAACCTACGGGACAAAACTCCTACGAGCAGTACTTC. This sequence encodes CASSQPTGQNSYEQYF.

The chain recombines TRBV7-9 with TRBJ2-3, with D possibly TRBD1 on 7 matching bases. Germline V gene sequence: CDR1 SEHNR, CDR2 FQNEAQ (reference sequence). CDR3 length: 15 residues. V lost 0 bases to trimming and J lost 4 bases, with 11 bases between them. CDR3 in amino acids: CASSLAQGGADTQYF. The CDR3, as DNA: TGTGCCAGCAGCTTAGCGCAGGGGGGCGCAGATACGCAGTATTTT.

This sequence joins TRBV19 and TRBJ2-5; D may be TRBD1 or TRBD2 (5 bases each). Trimming stripped 6 bases from V and 5 bases from J, with 19 bases between. The germline V gene encodes CDR1 LNHDA and CDR2 SQIVND (reference sequence). The CDR3 length is 15 residues. The CDR3: CASSSLITGRETQYF. The CDR3 DNA sequence: TGTGCCAGTAGCTCCCTCATCACGGGACGCGAGACCCAGTACTTC.

The CDR3 region has the DNA TGTGCCAGCAGTTTACTCCTAAGGGACAACTATGGCTACACCTTC. Translated, it gives CASSLLLRDNYGYTF. This sequence joins TRBV27 and TRBJ1-2, with D maybe TRBD1 (5 bases). Germline V CDR1 and CDR2: MNHEY, SMNVEV (reference sequence). V was clipped by 2 bases and J by 2 bases, with 12 bases between them. The length of the CDR3 is 15 residues.

The V call is TRBV6-1, the J call TRBJ1-2, with a weak D call TRBD1 (5 bases). From germline, CDR1 is MNHNS and CDR2 SASEGT. The CDR3 is 14 amino acids. Between the trimmed V and J ends, which lost 5 bases and 5 bases, there was a span of 15 bases. This CDR3 is CASSPDRFSYGYTF. The DNA for the CDR3 is TGTGCCAGCAGTCCCGACAGATTTAGTTATGGCTACACCTTC.

The chain recombines TRBV5-4 with TRBJ1-2; D possibly corresponds to TRBD1 (6 bases). CDR1 is SGHNT, CDR2 YYREEE, per germline (reference sequence). The CDR3 contains 14 residues. V shed 4 bases and J shed 8 bases, with 18 bases lying between them. Written as DNA, the CDR3 is TGTGCCAGCAGCCCGGGCGGGGGGCTTGAGGGCTACACCTTC. It yields the protein CASSPGGGLEGYTF.

The gene calls are TRBV25-1 and TRBJ1-2; D is possibly TRBD1 (5 bases). Germline V gives CDR1 MGHDK, CDR2 SYGVNS. V dropped 3 bases and J dropped 7 bases, with 15 bases sitting between them. The CDR3 length is 14 residues. The chain's CDR3 is CASSEPGPSRGYTF. The CDR3 nucleotides are TGTGCCAGCAGTGAGCCAGGGCCGTCTCGTGGCTACACCTTC.

Comment on this clone: This sample also contains other DNA sequences that code for the same CDR3. The chain recombines TRBV2 with TRBJ2-7; 7 positions match TRBD1. CDR1 is SNHLY, CDR2 FYNNEI, per germline. The CDR3 has 12 amino acids. V lost 4 bases to trimming and J lost 6 bases; unmatched junction nucleotides: 3. The CDR3 nucleotides are TGTGCCAGCAGTGGGACAGGCGGCGAGCAGTACTTC. Protein: CASSGTGGEQYF.

The V call is TRBV5-6, the J call TRBJ1-5; D might be TRBD1 (6 bases). The CDR3 runs to 15 residues. Trimming took 5 bases from V and 4 from J, leaving 16 bases between them. The germline CDR1 and CDR2 sequences are SGHDT and YYEEEE. In nucleotides, the CDR3 is TGTGCCAGCAGTCAACAAGACAGGCGAAATCAGCCCCAGCATTTT. Its protein product is CASSQQDRRNQPQHF.

The rearrangement links TRBV6-5 to TRBJ2-7; D is ambiguous. Germline CDR1 reads MNHEY; CDR2 reads SVGAGI. The CDR3 covers 16 residues. V was clipped by 0 bases and J by 5 bases, with 17 bases between them. The CDR3 loop is CASSYSTATPVHEQYF. Written as DNA, the CDR3 is TGTGCCAGCAGTTACTCTACTGCTACGCCTGTCCACGAGCAGTACTTC.